This T cell receptor (beta chain) was retrieved from a study of tumor-infiltrating lymphocytes in primary liver carcinoma. Study-level information: Patients included men and women of 30 to 69 years.

A primer matching the constant region was used to make TCR beta cDNA from 450 to 500 ng of total RNA. Generation of the TCR beta libraries relied on three nested multiplex PCR rounds using slightly modified ARM-PCR. In the first two PCR rounds, TRBV1-TRBV30 forward primers were paired with a C-beta reverse primer, and each round lasted roughly 9 cycles. MiXCR was run by TCRdb on the multiplex PCR reads, yielding one entry per CDR3 protein. The sample carries about 92,000 distinct CDR3 sequences, 68% recorded once. From unsorted bulk tissue weighing roughly 17-32 mg, DNA and RNA were co-extracted. Surgical resection served as treatment for the primary liver carcinoma of these patients. The study enrolled treatment-naive patients with chronic HBV infection. The V gene's germline CDR1 is WSHSY and CDR2 SAAADI. This CDR3 is 12 amino acids long. Deletions cut 7 bases from V and 8 bases from J, with 12 bases between.

Concerning this clonotype itself: It may be a read error: a sequence one base away is much more abundant.

Specimen: tumor-adjacent normal liver tissue. The receptor comes from a man aged 35-49 years with primary liver carcinoma and hepatitis B virus infection. The chain employs TRBV10-2 and TRBJ2-1, with a tentative D call TRBD2 (6 bases). CDR3 loop: CASNQGEDEQFF. CDR3 sequence (DNA): TGCGCCAGCAACCAAGGGGAGGATGAGCAGTTCTTC.